The clone carrying this TCR beta chain was counted many times. No antigen is known for it. This CDR3 is 14 amino acids long. After removal of 3 bases from V and 3 bases from J, the junction contained 5 bases not matched to a gene. The germline gives CDR1 DFQATT, CDR2 SNEGSKA (reference sequence). The source of the sample is a study of T cells after yellow fever vaccination. Study details: The SMART-Seq v4 Ultra Low Input method served to prepare the low-cell-number fractions. Findings and caveats of the study: A large majority of primary-vaccination clones showed up again after the booster (just under 97% CD4, 75% to 90% CD8).

5'RACE template switching added a universal primer site and UMIs to TCR cDNA. MiXCR was run by TCRdb on the 5' RACE reads, yielding one entry per CDR3 protein. The table has about 210,000 distinct CDR3 sequences, about 7% seen once; the top ten hold 1.1%. The TCR originated in a man aged 25-40 years who received the YFV17D yellow fever vaccine. This material consisted of CD4+ T cells sorted from PBMCs, taken on the day of the yellow fever booster vaccination. The gene calls are TRBV20-1 and TRBJ2-7; 10 nucleotides agree with TRBD1. In nucleotides, the CDR3 is TGCAGTGCTAGCAGGACAGGGGGAATCTACGAGCAGTACTTC. Encoded protein: CSASRTGGIYEQYF.